The 18 T cell receptor beta chains reported below all come from one sample, sequenced in a study of blood T cell repertoires in COVID-19. Assay: immunoSEQ multiplex PCR; the TCRdb copy retains only in-frame clones and omits some. The sample lists approximately 89,000 clones; 70% to 90% were seen once. The material sequenced was peripheral blood. These receptors all stem from a human donor in a cohort sampled during active COVID-19.

V is TRBV15 and J is TRBJ2-4, with D hard to call. There are 13 residues in the CDR3. Trimming removed 0 bases from V and 8 bases from J, with 8 bases in between. Germline assignment: CDR1 LNHNV and CDR2 YYDKDF (reference sequence). The CDR3, as DNA: TGTGCCACCAGCAGAGACTTCCAGTACATTCAGTACTTC. As protein: CATSRDFQYIQYF.

This clone was picked up a small number of times. The V call is TRBV5-3, the J call TRBJ2-3; possible D gene TRBD1, 5 bases. TRBV5-3 is an open reading frame, and its role is uncertain. Trimming stripped 1 base from V and 1 base from J, with 10 bases between. This CDR3 is built from 15 residues. CDR3 DNA sequence: TGTGCCAGAAGCTTGTTGCAGGGCGGCACAGATACGCAGTATTTT. Protein product: CARSLLQGGTDTQYF.

The rearrangement joins TRBV12-3 or TRBV12-4 to TRBJ1-5, with 8 nucleotides matching TRBD1. The CDR3 length is 12 residues. Trimming removed 8 bases from V and 9 bases from J; junction bases left unmatched: 6. CDR3 region: CASQGARRPQHF. DNA of the CDR3: TGTGCCAGCCAGGGGGCGCGGCGGCCCCAGCATTTT.

This chain joins TRBV6-5 and TRBJ1-2; 10 nucleotides match TRBD1. V lost 5 bases to trimming and J lost 3 bases; unmatched junction nucleotides: 3. In germline, CDR1 is MNHEY, CDR2 SVGAGI. The CDR3 runs to 14 residues. The CDR3 DNA reads as TGTGCCAGCAGTCCCGGACAGGGGGACTATGGCTACACCTTC. As protein: CASSPGQGDYGYTF.

This clone came up once. V usage is TRBV3-1 (or the pseudogene TRBV3-2) and J usage is TRBJ2-7, with D maybe TRBD1 (5 bases). The ends were cut back, 5 bases at V and 5 bases at J, with 13 bases in the middle. The CDR3 totals 13 residues. CDR1 is LGHDT and CDR2 is YNNKEL in the germline V gene (reference sequence). CDR3 sequence: CASSARALNEQYF. In nucleotides, the CDR3 is TGTGCCAGCAGCGCCAGGGCTCTCAACGAGCAGTACTTC.

The chain combines TRBV30 with TRBJ2-1, with 7 positions matching TRBD1. The CDR3 sequence is 16 residues long. V gave up 2 bases and J gave up 3 bases; unmatched junction bases: 10. The V gene's germline CDR1 is GTSNPN and CDR2 SVGIG (reference sequence). The CDR3 bases are TGTGCCTGGAGTTATAAACAGGGGCGCGTCTACAATGAGCAGTTCTTC. It specifies CAWSYKQGRVYNEQFF.

The genes are TRBV5-1 and TRBJ1-1; 7 bases fit TRBD1. CDR3 size: 14 residues. The germline gives CDR1 SGHRS, CDR2 YFSETQ. The V gene end was trimmed by 4 bases and the J gene end by 4 bases; junction bases not matched to a gene: 7. CDR3 sequence reads: CASSTDRVSTEAFF. CDR3 nucleotide sequence: TGCGCCAGCAGCACCGACAGGGTGAGCACTGAAGCTTTCTTT.

The chain links TRBV28 to TRBJ1-2, with D tentatively TRBD1 (6 bases). V was cut by 2 bases and J by 6 bases, with 10 bases left in between. Germline loops: CDR1 MDHEN, CDR2 SYDVKM. The length of the CDR3 is 13 residues. This CDR3 reads CASSLQGPNGYTF. The CDR3 DNA is TGTGCCAGCAGTTTACAGGGGCCGAATGGCTACACCTTC.

The chain combines TRBV4-3 with TRBJ1-1; TRBD1 aligns across 7 bases. CDR3 length: 16 residues. CDR1 is LGHNA, CDR2 YSLEER, per germline. Trimming cost V 4 bases and J 3 bases; bases outside gene matches: 11. The CDR3 reads CASSRGQVGGDTEAFF. As DNA, the CDR3 is TGCGCCAGCAGCCGAGGACAGGTGGGGGGTGACACTGAAGCTTTCTTT.

This rearrangement joins TRBV6-2 or TRBV6-3 to TRBJ1-5; TRBD1 aligns across 9 bases. The germline gives CDR1 MNHEY, CDR2 SVGEGT. CDR3 size: 18 residues. With 2 bases clipped from V and 0 bases from J, the junction kept 8 bases outside the gene matches. CDR3 region: CASSYPRDRAYSNQPQHF. The CDR3 DNA reads as TGTGCCAGCAGTTACCCCCGGGACAGGGCGTATAGCAATCAGCCCCAGCATTTT.

This sequence joins TRBV18 and TRBJ2-3; TRBD2 agrees at 10 bases. The CDR3 covers 17 residues. V shed 6 bases and J 0 bases; nucleotides not matched to a gene: 9. CDR1 is KGHSH, CDR2 LQKENI, per germline. CDR3 loop: CASSRGPSGGSTDTQYF. The DNA for the CDR3 is TGTGCCAGCTCTCGCGGACCTAGCGGGGGTAGCACAGATACGCAGTATTTT. Filled out from reference TRBV18 and TRBJ2-3, the complete variable domain reads NAGVMQNPRHLVRRRGQEARLRCSPMKGHSHVYWYRQLPEEGLKFMVYLQKENIIDESGMPKERFSAEFPKEGPSILRIQQVVRGDSAAYFCASSRGPSGGSTDTQYFGPGTRLTVL.

The CDR3: CATREQSNEKLFF. DNA for the CDR3: TGTGCCACCCGGGAACAGTCTAATGAAAAACTGTTTTTT. This chain uses TRBV19 with TRBJ1-4; D is ambiguous. CDR1 LNHDA and CDR2 SQIVND come from the germline V gene (reference sequence). The V end was cut by 10 bases, the J end by 3 bases, with 12 bases between. CDR3 size: 13 residues.

The chain recombines TRBV4-2 with TRBJ2-7; D unclear. Germline CDR1 LGHNA, CDR2 YNFKEQ. Trimming shortened V by 1 base and J by 2 bases, and 15 bases separated the two germline ends. The CDR3 is made up of 16 amino acids. CDR3 loop: CASSQGVRQVTYEQYF. The CDR3, as DNA: TGTGCCAGCAGCCAAGGGGTCAGGCAGGTCACCTACGAGCAGTACTTC.

This clone was seen just once. This chain uses TRBV7-2 with TRBJ2-1, with TRBD2 identical over 9 bases. J gave up 10 bases and V 1 base, and 5 bases lay outside the gene matches. The germline V gene has CDR1 SGHTA and CDR2 FQGNSA. This CDR3 is 14 amino acids long. CDR3 sequence (DNA): TGTGCCAGCAGCTTAGTATACGCGGGGGGGGAGCAGTTCTTC. Amino acid sequence: CASSLVYAGGEQFF.

This clone was observed a single time. The V and J genes are TRBV7-6 and TRBJ2-7, with 14 positions matching TRBD2. This CDR3 comprises 16 residues. CDR1 is SGHVS, CDR2 FNYEAQ, per germline. J was trimmed by 0 bases and V by 6 bases; bases with no gene match: 4. As DNA, the CDR3 is TGTGCCAGCAGTCGGACTAGCGGGGGGCACTCCTACGAGCAGTACTTC. It specifies CASSRTSGGHSYEQYF.

V and J are TRBV12-2 and TRBJ2-1; TRBD2 is the table's D call and was not checked against the DNA. TRBV12-2 represents a pseudogene. The CDR3 totals 15 residues. The CDR3 DNA reads TGTGCAAGTCGCGACCGACTAGTCGGCCACAATGAGCAGTTCTTC. The encoded protein is CASRDRLVGHNEQFF.

The chain uses TRBV30 and TRBJ1-4, with D possibly being TRBD1 (5 bases). V gave up 3 bases and J gave up 7 bases, with 12 bases separating them. The CDR3 has 13 residues. The germline gives CDR1 GTSNPN, CDR2 SVGIG (reference sequence). The DNA of the CDR3 is TGTGCCTGGAGCGGGACTGATGTTGAAAAACTGTTTTTT. Translation: CAWSGTDVEKLFF.

CDR3 bases: TGTGCCAGCAGCATTCGGACAGGAACCTACGAGCAGTACTTC. Translating gives CASSIRTGTYEQYF. V gene TRBV5-4 combines with J gene TRBJ2-7, with 7 positions matching TRBD1. The germline V gene encodes CDR1 SGHNT and CDR2 YYREEE (reference sequence). The V gene end was trimmed by 4 bases and the J gene end by 2 bases; junction bases not matched to a gene: 6. The CDR3 has 14 amino acids.